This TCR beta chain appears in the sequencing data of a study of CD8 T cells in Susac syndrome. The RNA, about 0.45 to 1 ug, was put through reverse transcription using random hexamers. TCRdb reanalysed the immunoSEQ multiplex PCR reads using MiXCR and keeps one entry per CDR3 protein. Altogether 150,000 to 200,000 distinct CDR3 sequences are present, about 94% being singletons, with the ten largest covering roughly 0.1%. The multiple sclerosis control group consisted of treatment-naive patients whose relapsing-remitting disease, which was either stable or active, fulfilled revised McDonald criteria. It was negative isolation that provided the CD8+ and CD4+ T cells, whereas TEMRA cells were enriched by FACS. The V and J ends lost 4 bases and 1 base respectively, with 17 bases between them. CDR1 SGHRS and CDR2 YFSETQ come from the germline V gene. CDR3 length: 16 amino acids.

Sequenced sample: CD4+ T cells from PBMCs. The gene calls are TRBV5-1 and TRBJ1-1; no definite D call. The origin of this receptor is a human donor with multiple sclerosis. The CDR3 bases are TGCGCCAGCAGCCCTGGGCGGAATCCGCCGAACACTGAAGCTTTCTTT. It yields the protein CASSPGRNPPNTEAFF.